A selection of T cell receptor beta chains follows, all from one sample in a study of blood T cell repertoires in COVID-19. Using immunoSEQ multiplex PCR, the repertoire was profiled, and TCRdb retains in-frame clones only, with some absent. The sample lists a few hundred thousand clones, 80% to 90% occurring once. Source material: peripheral blood. These receptors all come from a man aged 25 to 40 who had recovered from COVID-19. Both conserved end residues are part of each CDR3. The order of the fields is clone size, D gene, V gene, J gene, CDR3 DNA, CDR3 protein. A D gene is named only where the DNA matches it firmly. Clone sizes are given selectively: once, few, many, or a class where the clone is expanded.

-,TRBD1,TRBV19,TRBJ1-5,TGTGCCAGTAGCCTGACAGGGGGCGATGGCAATCAGCCCCAGCATTTT,CASSLTGGDGNQPQHF
-,TRBD1,TRBV5-1,TRBJ2-5,TGCGCCAGCAGCCCCACAGGGGGCAAAGAGACCCAGTACTTC,CASSPTGGKETQYF
-,-,TRBV6-5,TRBJ2-3,TGTGCCAGCAGGAGGACACCTCCAGATACGCAGTATTTT,CASRRTPPDTQYF
-,-,TRBV4-2,TRBJ1-1,TGTGCCAGCAGCACACGGGGGAACACTGAAGCTTTCTTT,CASSTRGNTEAFF
once,-,TRBV6-1,TRBJ1-1,TGTGCCAGCAGTGACAGGGGTCTGGGGAACACTGAAGCTTTCTTT,CASSDRGLGNTEAFF
-,-,TRBV14,TRBJ1-2,TGTGCCAGCAGCCCAAACAGCGGACGGACCTATGGCTACACCTTC,CASSPNSGRTYGYTF
-,TRBD1,TRBV19,TRBJ2-6,TGTGCCAGTAGTCCATACCTGGGACAGAACTCTGGGGCCAACGTCCTGACTTTC,CASSPYLGQNSGANVLTF
-,TRBD1,TRBV12-5,TRBJ1-1,TGTGCTAGTGTTCACTTCGGACAGGGCACTGAAGCTTTCTTT,CASVHFGQGTEAFF
-,-,TRBV7-8,TRBJ2-7,TGTGCCAGCAGCTTCAGCTACGAGCAGTACTTC,CASSFSYEQYF
once,-,TRBV3-1/TRBV3-2,TRBJ2-3,TGTGCCAGCAGCCGAGGAACTCCTCGCACAGATACGCAGTATTTT,CASSRGTPRTDTQYF
-,TRBD1,TRBV19,TRBJ2-7,TGTGCCAGTAGTCTGAGGACAGGGCTAGACGAGCAGTACTTC,CASSLRTGLDEQYF
-,-,TRBV24-1,TRBJ2-7,TGTGCCACCAGTGATCTAAGTGCCTACGAGCAGTACTTC,CATSDLSAYEQYF
-,-,TRBV3-1/TRBV3-2,TRBJ2-2,TGTGCCAGCAGCCATCCGGTGACCGGGGAGCTGTTTTTT,CASSHPVTGELFF
-,TRBD1,TRBV27,TRBJ2-3,TGTGCCAGCAGGACCCCAGGGGGTACGCAGTATTTT,CASRTPGGTQYF
-,-,TRBV7-9,TRBJ2-3,TGTGCCAGCAGCTTAGGGCCCGGCGGGTTTACAGATACGCAGTATTTT,CASSLGPGGFTDTQYF
once,-,TRBV5-1,TRBJ1-1,TGCGCCAGTGGGAGGGGGATAAACACTGAAGCTTTCTTT,CASGRGINTEAFF
few,TRBD1,TRBV2,TRBJ2-2,TGTGCCAGCAGCGGACAGGCGAACACCGGGGAGCTGTTTTTT,CASSGQANTGELFF
once,TRBD1,TRBV7-2,TRBJ1-1,TGTGCCAGCAGCGCCGACAGGGCGGACACTGAAGCTTTCTTT,CASSADRADTEAFF
-,-,TRBV7-8,TRBJ1-1,TGTGCCAGCAGCCTTAATCAGGGGAACACTGAAGCTTTCTTT,CASSLNQGNTEAFF
-,TRBD1,TRBV28,TRBJ1-6,TGTGCCAGCAGTTTACCGGACAGGGGAGGTAATTCACCCCTCCACTTT,CASSLPDRGGNSPLHF
-,TRBD2,TRBV2,TRBJ2-1,TGTGCCAGCAGTGGGACTAGAACCTACAATGAGCAGTTCTTC,CASSGTRTYNEQFF
-,TRBD1,TRBV6-5,TRBJ1-1,TGTGCCAGCAGTTACTCACGTGGGGCAGGGGGCACTGAAGCTTTCTTT,CASSYSRGAGGTEAFF
-,-,TRBV6-5,TRBJ1-1,TGTGCCAGCAGTTACGAGGGAACTGAAGCTTTCTTT,CASSYEGTEAFF
-,-,TRBV19,TRBJ1-3,TGTGCCAGTCGAGACAGGCCTAGCTCTGGAAACACCATATATTTT,CASRDRPSSGNTIYF
-,TRBD2,TRBV2,TRBJ2-3,TGTGCCAGCAGTGGGAGGCTAGCGGGTTCAGATACGCAGTATTTT,CASSGRLAGSDTQYF
few,-,TRBV5-1,TRBJ1-4,TGCGCCAGCAGACAGGACAGCAAAAATGAAAAACTGTTTTTT,CASRQDSKNEKLFF
many,TRBD1,TRBV19,TRBJ1-5,TGTGCCAGTAGTGACCGACAGGGCCTGGTTTTGGCCCAGCATTTT,CASSDRQGLVLAQHF
-,-,TRBV5-5,TRBJ2-4,TGTGCCAGCAGCTTGGGACAGCCGGCGGGGAACATTCAGTACTTC,CASSLGQPAGNIQYF
-,-,TRBV2,TRBJ2-1,TGTGCCAGCCGGGGAGTAGGCAATGAGCAGTTCTTC,CASRGVGNEQFF
few,-,TRBV7-9,TRBJ2-5,TGTGCCAGCAGCTCTTCCGATGGGCTGTACTTC,CASSSSDGLYF
-,TRBD2,TRBV19,TRBJ2-3,TGTGCCAGTAGCATGGGACTAGCGGTTAGCACAGATACGCAGTATTTT,CASSMGLAVSTDTQYF
-,-,TRBV4-3,TRBJ1-6,TGCGCCAGCAGCCTGTCCCGCCCTGCTAGCCCCTATAATTCACCCCTCCACTTT,CASSLSRPASPYNSPLHF
-,TRBD1,TRBV5-1,TRBJ2-2,TGCGCCAGCAGCCGGACAGGGGGCGGCGGGGAGCTGTTTTTT,CASSRTGGGGELFF
-,-,TRBV3-1/TRBV3-2,TRBJ2-7,TGTGCCAGCAGCCTATCGGGGGTCCCCAACTACGAGCAGTACTTC,CASSLSGVPNYEQYF
-,-,TRBV19,TRBJ1-2,TGTGCCAGTAGTTACAGGGCCTATGGCTACACCTTC,CASSYRAYGYTF
-,TRBD1,TRBV6-6,TRBJ1-6,TGTGCCAGCAGCCCCCACCGGGACAGGGTCAGTTCACCCCTCCACTTT,CASSPHRDRVSSPLHF
-,-,TRBV7-2,TRBJ1-4,TGTGCCAGCAGATTTAACGGGGTCCACGGGGAAAAACTGTTTTTT,CASRFNGVHGEKLFF
-,-,TRBV12-3/TRBV12-4,TRBJ1-1,TGTGCCAGCCGGAGGGGTCTCGCTGAAGCTTTCTTT,CASRRGLAEAFF
-,-,TRBV18,TRBJ1-1,TGTGCCAGCTCACTGAGAATCGGGGAAGCTTTCTTT,CASSLRIGEAFF
-,TRBD2,TRBV4-2,TRBJ2-2,TGTGCCAGCAGCCAAGATCCAGCGGGGGGGTGGACCGGGGAGCTGTTTTTT,CASSQDPAGGWTGELFF
-,-,TRBV11-2,TRBJ1-6,TGTGCCAGCAGCTTGATATCCGGGGTGGTGAATTCACCCCTCCACTTT,CASSLISGVVNSPLHF
-,-,TRBV7-8,TRBJ2-5,TGTGCCAGCAGCTTAGCGACGGCAGGGGAGGGAGAGACCCAGTACTTC,CASSLATAGEGETQYF
once,-,TRBV7-9,TRBJ1-1,TGTGCCAGCAGCTTCCCCGCGAGTCGCCCCTCGAACACTGAAGCTTTCTTT,CASSFPASRPSNTEAFF
-,-,TRBV5-4,TRBJ2-7,TGTGCCAGCAGCTTGGTGGGCAGTACCTACGAGCAGTACTTC,CASSLVGSTYEQYF
once,-,TRBV5-4,TRBJ2-7,TGTGCCAGCAGCTTGGGTGTTGAGGACACCTACGAGCAGTACTTC,CASSLGVEDTYEQYF